This entry describes one T cell receptor (beta chain). Antigen specificity is unknown. This sample was included in a study of T cells in localized non-small cell lung cancer. The germline V gene has CDR1 MNHEY and CDR2 SVGAGI. This CDR3 contains 15 residues. Germline trimming cut 2 bases from V and 4 bases from J; bases unmatched to any gene: 3. General study results and limits: Without multi-region sequencing, intratumor heterogeneity could not be excluded. Researchers found a median approximately 55 of the top 100 tumor clones in adjacent lung.

The data were produced by immunoSEQ multiplex PCR, yet TCRdb's version contains in-frame clones alone and is incomplete. The profile covers about 78,000 clones, with just under 85% appearing a single time and more than 2.5% taken by the ten largest. This clonotype was obtained from a man aged 35 to 70 with stage I lung adenocarcinoma. Specimen: peripheral blood, collected before any cancer treatment. V usage is TRBV6-5 and J usage is TRBJ2-2, with 8 bases that match TRBD1. CDR3 nucleotides: TGTGCCAGCAGTTACAGCACAGGGGGCACCGGGGAGCTGTTTTTT. Its translation is CASSYSTGGTGELFF.